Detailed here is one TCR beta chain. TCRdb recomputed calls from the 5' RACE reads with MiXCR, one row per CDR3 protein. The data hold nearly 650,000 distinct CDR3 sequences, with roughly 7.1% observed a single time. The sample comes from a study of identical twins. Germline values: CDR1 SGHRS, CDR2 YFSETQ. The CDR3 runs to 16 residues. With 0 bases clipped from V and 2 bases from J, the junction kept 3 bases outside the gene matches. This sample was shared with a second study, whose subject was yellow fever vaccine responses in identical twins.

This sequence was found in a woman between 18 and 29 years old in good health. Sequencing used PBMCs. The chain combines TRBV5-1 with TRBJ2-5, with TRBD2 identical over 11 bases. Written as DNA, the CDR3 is TGCGCCAGCAGCTTGGACGGACTAGCGGGTCAAGAGACCCAGTACTTC. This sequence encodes CASSLDGLAGQETQYF.